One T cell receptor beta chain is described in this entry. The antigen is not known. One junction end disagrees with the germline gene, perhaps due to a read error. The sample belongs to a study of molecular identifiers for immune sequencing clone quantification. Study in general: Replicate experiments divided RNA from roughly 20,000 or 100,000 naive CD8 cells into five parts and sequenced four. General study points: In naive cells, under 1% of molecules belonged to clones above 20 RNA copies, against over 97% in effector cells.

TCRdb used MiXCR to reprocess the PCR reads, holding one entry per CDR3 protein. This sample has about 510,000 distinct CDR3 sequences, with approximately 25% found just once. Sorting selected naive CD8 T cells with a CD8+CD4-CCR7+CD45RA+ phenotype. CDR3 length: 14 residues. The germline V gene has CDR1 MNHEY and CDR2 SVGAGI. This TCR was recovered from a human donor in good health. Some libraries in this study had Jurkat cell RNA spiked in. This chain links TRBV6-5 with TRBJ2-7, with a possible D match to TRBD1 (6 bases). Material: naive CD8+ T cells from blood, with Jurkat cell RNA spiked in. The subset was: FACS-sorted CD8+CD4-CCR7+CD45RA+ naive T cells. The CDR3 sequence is CASSYSVGDNEQCF. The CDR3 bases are TGTGCCAGCAGTTACTCGGTCGGGGACAACGAGCAGTGCTTC.